The 29 T cell receptor beta chains below were found in one sample sequenced in a study of T cells in localized non-small cell lung cancer. Profiling relied on immunoSEQ multiplex PCR, and the TCRdb table lists in-frame clones only, not all of them. The sample shows just under 30,000 clones, 89% of them seen only once. Sequenced here: peripheral blood, sampled before any cancer treatment. All receptors derive from a woman aged 35 to 70 with stage I lung adenocarcinoma.

The chain is built from TRBV9 and TRBJ2-7, with D tentatively TRBD1 (5 bases). V shed 3 bases and J shed 5 bases, with 12 bases lying between them. The germline V gene has CDR1 SGDLS and CDR2 YYNGEE. The CDR3 has 13 residues. In DNA, the CDR3 is TGTGCCAGCAGCGGTACCCGGACAAACGAGCAGTACTTC. Protein: CASSGTRTNEQYF. The whole variable domain, filled in from reference TRBV9 and TRBJ2-7, reads DSGVTQTPKHLITATGQRVTLRCSPRSGDLSVYWYQQSLDQGLQFLIQYYNGEERAKGNILERFSAQQFPDLHSELNLSSLELGDSALYFCASSGTRTNEQYFGPGTRLTVT.

The rearrangement joins TRBV5-1 to TRBJ1-2; D unclear. This CDR3 is 16 amino acids long. Deletions cut 4 bases from V and 3 bases from J, with 19 bases between. The germline V gene encodes CDR1 SGHRS and CDR2 YFSETQ. The CDR3, as DNA: TGCGCCAGCAGCCCAGCTCCGGAAGGAGTGTACTATGGCTACACCTTC. Protein product: CASSPAPEGVYYGYTF.

The rearrangement joins TRBV9 to TRBJ1-1, with TRBD1 matching 11 bases. V shed 3 bases, J shed 4 bases, and the junction held 8 bases outside the gene matches. The CDR3 is 16 amino acids. From germline, CDR1 is SGDLS and CDR2 YYNGEE. CDR3: CASSAHRGQGGTEAFF. The CDR3 nucleotides are TGTGCCAGCAGCGCGCATAGGGGACAGGGGGGCACTGAAGCTTTCTTT.

The chain joins TRBV5-1 to TRBJ2-1; D is perhaps TRBD2 (6 bases). The CDR3 runs to 15 residues. Germline V gene data show CDR1 as SGHRS and CDR2 as YFSETQ. V was pared by 0 bases and J by 7 bases, with 14 bases between. CDR3 protein: CASSLVAGYRNEQFF. The CDR3 DNA is TGCGCCAGCAGCTTGGTTGCGGGGTATCGGAATGAGCAGTTCTTC. Full variable domain (rest looked up from reference TRBV5-1 and TRBJ2-1): KAGVTQTPRYLIKTRGQQVTLSCSPISGHRSVSWYQQTPGQGLQFLFEYFSETQRNKGNFPGRFSGRQFSNSRSEMNVSTLELGDSALYLCASSLVAGYRNEQFFGPGTRLTVL.

This clone was seen just once. The gene calls are TRBV7-2 and TRBJ2-7; 8 bases agree with TRBD1. Germline CDR1 reads SGHTA; CDR2 reads FQGNSA. This CDR3 spans 14 amino acids. V trimming: 4 bases; J trimming: 6 bases; junction bases outside the gene matches: 8. In nucleotides, the CDR3 is TGTGCCAGCAGCTCGGGACAGGATTCGAGCGAGCAGTACTTC. Amino acid sequence: CASSSGQDSSEQYF.

The J gene is TRBJ1-1, the V gene TRBV10-1; 7 nucleotides match TRBD1. Germline V gene sequence: CDR1 WNHNN, CDR2 SYGVQD (reference sequence). After removal of 4 bases from V and 8 bases from J, the junction contained 7 bases not matched to a gene. The CDR3 is made up of 13 amino acids. The CDR3 DNA reads TGCGCCAGCAGTGCTAACCGGGACAGAGAAGCTTTCTTT. Protein sequence: CASSANRDREAFF.

The chain is built from TRBV6-1 and TRBJ2-1, with D hard to call. V lost 2 bases, J lost 8 bases, and 7 bases lay in between. The CDR3 is 12 amino acids. From germline, CDR1 is MNHNS and CDR2 SASEGT. As DNA, the CDR3 is TGTGCCAGCAGTGAATTAAACTATGAGCAGTTCTTC. Translating it yields CASSELNYEQFF.

The CDR3 loop reads CASSEAQTSTDTQYF. CDR3 sequence (DNA): TGTGCCAGCAGTGAAGCCCAGACTAGCACAGATACGCAGTATTTT. The chain carries TRBV2 and TRBJ2-3; no clear D. The CDR3 has 15 amino acids. CDR1 and CDR2 from the germline V gene are SNHLY and FYNNEI. V lost 0 bases and J lost 0, with 7 bases in between.

The V gene is TRBV5-1, the J gene TRBJ2-3; TRBD2 agrees at 12 bases. The junction had 5 bases not matched to a gene; V was cut back by 0 bases and J by 3 bases. Germline V CDR1 and CDR2: SGHRS, YFSETQ. This CDR3 has 17 amino acids. The CDR3 DNA reads as TGCGCCAGCAGCTTGGCCTCGACTAGCGGGAGTACAGATACGCAGTATTTT. Its protein is CASSLASTSGSTDTQYF.

The chain links TRBV18 to TRBJ2-3; D not resolved. Germline V gives CDR1 KGHSH, CDR2 LQKENI. V was shortened by 4 bases and J by 2 bases, with 10 bases between the two germline ends. This CDR3 has 14 amino acids. CDR3 residues: CASSRPPPTDTQYF. The CDR3 DNA follows: TGTGCCAGCTCACGCCCCCCACCCACAGATACGCAGTATTTT. Using reference TRBV18 and TRBJ2-3 for the parts outside the CDR3, the full variable domain is NAGVMQNPRHLVRRRGQEARLRCSPMKGHSHVYWYRQLPEEGLKFMVYLQKENIIDESGMPKERFSAEFPKEGPSILRIQQVVRGDSAAYFCASSRPPPTDTQYFGPGTRLTVL.

On this clone itself: An end of the junction does not agree with germline; a read error may underlie this. The sample carries other DNA sequences with the same CDR3. The genes are TRBV4-3 and TRBJ2-1; possibly TRBD1 for D (8 bases). The CDR3 length is 16 residues. Germline loops: CDR1 LGHNA, CDR2 YSLEER. The DNA of the CDR3 is TGCGCCAGCAGCCAAGGAACAGGGGGAGGGTACAATGAGCAATTCTTC. Translated, it gives CASSQGTGGGYNEQFF.

V and J are TRBV28 and TRBJ1-1; D not resolved. Germline values: CDR1 MDHEN, CDR2 SYDVKM. V shed 3 bases and J shed 11 bases, with 13 bases lying between them. There are 12 residues in the CDR3. CDR3 DNA sequence: TGTGCCAGCAGTTTCCTCGTAACCTCGGCTTTCTTT. This encodes CASSFLVTSAFF.

The V call is TRBV10-1, the J call TRBJ2-3; unclear D gene. The CDR3 spans 13 residues. Germline values: CDR1 WNHNN, CDR2 SYGVQD (reference sequence). V was trimmed by 3 bases and J by 6 bases, leaving 10 bases between them. The CDR3 bases are TGCGCCAGCAGTGATTGGCCAACTGATACGCAGTATTTT. Its translation is CASSDWPTDTQYF.

This clone came up a few times. V usage is TRBV19 and J usage is TRBJ1-5, with a tentative D call TRBD1 (5 bases). This CDR3 is 16 amino acids long. V lost 6 bases to trimming and J lost 2 bases, with 17 bases between them. Germline V lookup: CDR1 LNHDA, CDR2 SQIVND (reference sequence). This CDR3 is CASSTGPSGRNQPQHF. The CDR3 DNA is TGTGCCAGTAGCACAGGCCCTTCCGGGCGCAATCAGCCCCAGCATTTT.

The chain employs TRBV15 and TRBJ2-7; D possibly uses TRBD1 or TRBD2 (5 bases each). The CDR3 extends over 16 amino acids. Germline CDR1 LNHNV, CDR2 YYDKDF (reference sequence). V gave up 0 bases and J gave up 7 bases, with 19 bases separating them. The CDR3 region has the DNA TGTGCCACCAGCAGAGATCTAATCGGGACCCTTGAGGAGCAGTACTTC. It encodes CATSRDLIGTLEEQYF.

The chain couples TRBV5-1 to TRBJ2-5; D ambiguous. The germline V gene has CDR1 SGHRS and CDR2 YFSETQ. The germline V and J ends were trimmed by 0 bases and 1 base, with 19 bases remaining between them. The CDR3 consists of 18 residues. For the CDR3, the DNA is TGCGCCAGCAGCTTGGAGTTGCGCTTTATTGGGGTCCAAGAGACCCAGTACTTC. This translates into CASSLELRFIGVQETQYF.

This chain links TRBV4-3 with TRBJ1-1; no clear D gene. The V and J ends lost 0 bases and 0 bases respectively, with 8 bases between them. Looked up from germline, CDR1 is LGHNA and CDR2 is YSLEER. This CDR3 is 15 amino acids long. CDR3 coding DNA: TGCGCCAGCAGCCAAGATCAGGTCCTGAACACTGAAGCTTTCTTT. Translated: CASSQDQVLNTEAFF.

This chain joins TRBV28 and TRBJ2-5, with 15 positions matching TRBD2. After removal of 3 bases from V and 5 bases from J, the junction contained 4 bases not matched to a gene. CDR1 MDHEN and CDR2 SYDVKM come from the germline V gene. CDR3 length: 16 amino acids. The CDR3 DNA is TGTGCCAGCAGTTTGGGACTAGCGGGAGGAGGGGAGACCCAGTACTTC. Protein sequence: CASSLGLAGGGETQYF.

This chain connects TRBV18 to TRBJ2-7, with TRBD1 matching 12 bases. There are 15 residues in the CDR3. Looked up from germline, CDR1 is KGHSH and CDR2 is LQKENI. Trimming at V came to 3 bases and at J to 3 bases, leaving 3 bases not matched to a gene. The CDR3 bases are TGTGCCAGCTCACCCCGGGACAGGGGGCTCTACGAGCAGTACTTC. It yields the protein CASSPRDRGLYEQYF.

This rearrangement joins TRBV30 to TRBJ1-1; TRBD1 agrees at 7 bases. CDR3 length: 15 residues. Germline V lookup: CDR1 GTSNPN, CDR2 SVGIG (reference sequence). Losses at the gene ends were 3 bases for V and 1 base for J; bases not matched to a gene: 8. The CDR3 DNA reads TGTGCCTGGAGCCCCCACAGGGGTTGGAACACTGAAGCTTTCTTT. It specifies CAWSPHRGWNTEAFF. The variable domain in full, completed from reference TRBV30 and TRBJ1-1, reads SQTIHQWPATLVQPVGSPLSLECTVEGTSNPNLYWYRQAAGRGLQLLFYSVGIGQISSEVPQNLSASRPQDRQFILSSKKLLLSDSGFYLCAWSPHRGWNTEAFFGQGTRLTVV.

The chain is built from TRBV6-5 and TRBJ2-5, with 11 bases that match TRBD2. V shed 4 bases, J shed 4 bases, and the junction held 5 bases outside the gene matches. The germline V gene encodes CDR1 MNHEY and CDR2 SVGAGI. The CDR3 has 15 residues. As DNA, the CDR3 is TGTGCCAGCAGTTCGCCGACTAGCGGGGTAGAGACCCAGTACTTC. Translating it yields CASSSPTSGVETQYF.

V and J are TRBV11-2 and TRBJ2-3; the match to TRBD2 covers 7 bases. V lost 3 bases, J lost 2 bases, and 17 bases stayed unmatched. Germline CDR1 is SGHAT and CDR2 is FQNNGV. The CDR3 is 19 residues long. This chain's CDR3 is CASSFNSIGLAADTDTQYF. CDR3 DNA: TGTGCCAGCAGCTTTAACTCTATCGGGCTAGCGGCAGACACAGATACGCAGTATTTT.

The CDR3 bases are TGTGCCAGCAGCTTCGGACAGGGCGCAGATACGCAGTATTTT. It encodes CASSFGQGADTQYF. The V call is TRBV5-4, the J call TRBJ2-3; TRBD1 aligns across 8 bases. The CDR3 covers 14 residues. Germline-derived CDR1 and CDR2 are SGHNT and YYREEE (reference sequence). With 2 bases clipped from V and 4 bases from J, the junction kept 3 bases outside the gene matches.

V usage is TRBV9 and J usage is TRBJ1-2; 7 bases align to TRBD1. Germline trimming cut 5 bases from V and 4 bases from J; bases unmatched to any gene: 8. Germline CDR1 SGDLS, CDR2 YYNGEE. The CDR3 runs to 14 residues. The CDR3 DNA follows: TGTGCCAGCAGTCCAGGGGGAGATGGCTATGGCTACACCTTC. Translated, it gives CASSPGGDGYGYTF.

The chain combines TRBV4-2 with TRBJ1-6, with unresolved D. This CDR3 is built from 13 residues. Germline values: CDR1 LGHNA, CDR2 YNFKEQ. The V end lost 0 bases, the J end lost 9 bases, and 6 bases lay between the germline ends. CDR3 region: CASSQDTSSPLHF. The CDR3 DNA sequence: TGTGCCAGCAGCCAAGACACAAGTTCACCCCTCCACTTT.

Regarding this clone: Other DNA sequences in the sample encode the same CDR3. The V call is TRBV27, the J call TRBJ2-2, with a possible D match to TRBD2 (6 bases). Germline loops: CDR1 MNHEY, CDR2 SMNVEV (reference sequence). Trimming shortened V by 0 bases and J by 4 bases, and 9 bases separated the two germline ends. This CDR3 has 15 amino acids. This CDR3 is CASSLSAGSTGELFF. In DNA, the CDR3 is TGTGCCAGCAGTTTATCGGCGGGGTCCACCGGGGAGCTGTTTTTT.

This chain connects TRBV30 to TRBJ2-3, with 7 bases aligning to TRBD2. Per germline, CDR1 GTSNPN and CDR2 SVGIG (reference sequence). The CDR3 is 15 residues long. V lost 1 base to trimming and J lost 3 bases; unmatched junction nucleotides: 7. The CDR3 loop reads CAWSGLTGGTDTQYF. CDR3 sequence (DNA): TGTGCCTGGAGTGGCCTAACGGGAGGTACAGATACGCAGTATTTT.

The chain joins TRBV6-1 to TRBJ1-1; D is perhaps TRBD1 (6 bases). V lost 6 bases and J 3 bases, leaving 11 bases between the germline ends. Germline V gene lookup returns CDR1 MNHNS and CDR2 SASEGT. There are 13 residues in the CDR3. CDR3 bases: TGTGCCAGCAGGCGGGGGCTAGACACTGAAGCTTTCTTT. Protein sequence: CASRRGLDTEAFF.

This rearrangement joins TRBV13 to TRBJ2-7; D gene unclear. V lost 0 bases to trimming and J lost 2 bases, with 5 bases between them. The CDR3 extends over 13 amino acids. Germline CDR1 is PRHDT and CDR2 is FYEKMQ (reference sequence). This CDR3 is CASSLGEAYEQYF. The CDR3, as DNA: TGTGCCAGCAGCTTAGGCGAGGCCTACGAGCAGTACTTC.